This T cell receptor beta chain stems from a study of T cell clonotyping in hematopoietic cell transplantation. Study at large: Pretransplant recipient samples were taken after cytoreduction. Whole-study results and caveats: Few recipient clonotypes overlapped donors; over 95% were de novo at given depth. After transplant, recipient diversity fell while pathologically expanded clonotypes grew through day 180. Without cell sorting, CD4 versus CD8 contributions remain unresolved.

Germline lookup yields CDR1 SGDLS and CDR2 YYNGEE. The junction had 20 bases not matched to a gene; V was cut back by 4 bases and J by 8 bases. This CDR3 spans 18 amino acids. As for this clone: The antigen remains unidentified.

The time point denotes: recipient sample about 28 days before transplant, after cytoreduction. Here immunoSEQ multiplex PCR was the method, and the copy in TCRdb shows in-frame clones only, minus some. The sample gives some 76,000 clones, 90% to 96% of which show up once; approximately 1.8% is in the top ten. This chain connects TRBV9 to TRBJ2-1, with 8 bases lining up with TRBD1. This clonotype was sampled from a woman aged 50 to 60 with acute myeloid leukemia. Some clones in this sample may be carry-over from other donors' samples. The source material was peripheral blood mononuclear cells, sampled before stem cell transplant. The CDR3 DNA reads TGTGCCAGCAGCTCACAGGGGAGTGGGGACAGGAACCGCGATGAGCAGTTCTTC. It encodes CASSSQGSGDRNRDEQFF.